In its sample, the clone carrying this T cell receptor (beta chain) was seen once. Its specificity is unknown. The sample originates from a study of T cell responses to AZD1222 COVID-19 vaccine. Findings of the study overall: The sample set comprised mostly white British donors with more females, and clonal diversity was possibly underestimated. Among vaccine-associated CD4 TCRs, coverage spanned spike, with dominance at 160-218 and 743-854.

Germline V CDR1 and CDR2: MNHNY, SVGAGI (reference sequence). The junction had 12 bases not matched to a gene; V was cut back by 9 bases and J by 2 bases. The length of the CDR3 is 16 residues. Only in-frame clones appear in the TCRdb table, and some are missing; sequencing was by immunoSEQ multiplex PCR. The data show about 120,000 clones, about 86% seen once. The genes are TRBV6-6 and TRBJ1-1; 10 nucleotides align to TRBD1. The material was peripheral blood, obtained on day 0 of AZD1222 vaccination. The source of this sequence is an adult in good health. CDR3 coding DNA: TGTGCCAGTAGCTCCCCCGGGACAGGGGCTAACACTGAAGCTTTCTTT. As protein: CASSSPGTGANTEAFF.